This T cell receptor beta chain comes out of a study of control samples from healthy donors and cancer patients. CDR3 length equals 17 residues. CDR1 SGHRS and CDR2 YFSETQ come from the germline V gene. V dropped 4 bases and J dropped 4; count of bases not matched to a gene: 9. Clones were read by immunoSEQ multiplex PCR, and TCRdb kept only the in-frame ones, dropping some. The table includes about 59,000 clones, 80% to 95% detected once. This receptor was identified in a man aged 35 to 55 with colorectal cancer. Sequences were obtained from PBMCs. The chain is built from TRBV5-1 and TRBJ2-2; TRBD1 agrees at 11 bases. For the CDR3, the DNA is TGCGCCAGCAGCCTCCTCACCGGGACAGGGGGCACCGGGGAGCTGTTTTTT. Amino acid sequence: CASSLLTGTGGTGELFF.